The clone carrying this TCR beta chain showed up just a few times. These data are taken from a study of identical twins. MiXCR, applied by TCRdb to the 5' RACE reads, yields one record per CDR3 protein. The sample has under 800,000 distinct CDR3 sequences, around 21% seen once. Germline V gene data show CDR1 as SGHVS and CDR2 as FQNEAQ. V was trimmed by 5 bases and J by 15 bases, leaving 20 bases between them. The CDR3 extends over 13 amino acids. The same sample was also used in a study of T cells expressing NK-cell markers. Turning to that study: Uncertainty persisted over the HCMV specificity of expanded NKG2C+ T cell clones.

The rearrangement links TRBV7-8 to TRBJ2-1; D might be TRBD1 or TRBD2, each matching 5 bases. This TCR was recovered from a woman between 18 and 30 years old in good health. The sequenced material came from PBMCs. CDR3 nucleotides: TGTGCCAGCAGCCCAAGGACGGACTCAAGGGGGTTCTTC. Translation: CASSPRTDSRGFF. Supplemented by reference TRBV7-8 and TRBJ2-1, the full variable domain reads GAGVSQSPRYKVAKRGQDVALRCDPISGHVSLFWYQQALGQGPEFLTYFQNEAQLDKSGLPSDRFFAERPEGSVSTLKIQRTQQEDSAVYLCASSPRTDSRGFFGPGTRLTVL.